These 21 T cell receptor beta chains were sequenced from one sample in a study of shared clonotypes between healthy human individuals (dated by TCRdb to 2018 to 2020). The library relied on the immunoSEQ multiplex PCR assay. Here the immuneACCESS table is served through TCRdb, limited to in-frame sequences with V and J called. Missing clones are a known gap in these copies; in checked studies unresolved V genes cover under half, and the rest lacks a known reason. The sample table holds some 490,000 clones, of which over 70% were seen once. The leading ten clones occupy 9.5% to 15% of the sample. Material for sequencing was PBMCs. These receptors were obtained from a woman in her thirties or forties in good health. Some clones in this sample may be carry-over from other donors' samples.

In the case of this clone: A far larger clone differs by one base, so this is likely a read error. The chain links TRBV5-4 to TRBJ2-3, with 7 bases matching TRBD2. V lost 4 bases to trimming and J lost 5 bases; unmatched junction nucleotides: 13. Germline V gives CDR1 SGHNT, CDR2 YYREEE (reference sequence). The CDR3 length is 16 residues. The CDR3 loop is CASSARLVGGEDTQYF. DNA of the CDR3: TGTGCCAGCAGCGCCCGACTAGTGGGAGGGGAAGATACGCAGTATTTT.

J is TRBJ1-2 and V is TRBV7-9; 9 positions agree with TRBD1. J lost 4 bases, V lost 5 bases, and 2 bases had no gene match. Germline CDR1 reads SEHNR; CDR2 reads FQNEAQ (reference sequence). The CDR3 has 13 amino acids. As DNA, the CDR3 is TGTGCCAGCAGCATGGACAGGGGCTATGGCTACACCTTC. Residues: CASSMDRGYGYTF.

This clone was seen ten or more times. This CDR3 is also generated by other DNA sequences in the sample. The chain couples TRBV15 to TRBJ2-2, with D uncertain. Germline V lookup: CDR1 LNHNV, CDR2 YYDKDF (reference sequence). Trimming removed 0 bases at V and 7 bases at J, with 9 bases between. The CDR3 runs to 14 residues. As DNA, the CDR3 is TGTGCCACCAGCAGAGATAGGGTGGGCGGGGAGCTGTTTTTT. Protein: CATSRDRVGGELFF.

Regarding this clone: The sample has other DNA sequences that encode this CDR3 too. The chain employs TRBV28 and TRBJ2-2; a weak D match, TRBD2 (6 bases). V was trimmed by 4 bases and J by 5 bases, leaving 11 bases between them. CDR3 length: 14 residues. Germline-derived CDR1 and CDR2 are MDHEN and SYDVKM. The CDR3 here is CASSSSGGTGELFF. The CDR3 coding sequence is TGTGCCAGCAGTTCCTCCGGGGGAACCGGGGAGCTGTTTTTT.

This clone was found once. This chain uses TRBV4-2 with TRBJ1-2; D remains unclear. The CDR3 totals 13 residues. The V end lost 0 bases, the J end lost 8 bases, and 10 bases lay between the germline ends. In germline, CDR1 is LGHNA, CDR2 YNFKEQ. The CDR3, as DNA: TGTGCCAGCAGCCAAGATACGAAAGGGGGCTACACCTTC. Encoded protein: CASSQDTKGGYTF.

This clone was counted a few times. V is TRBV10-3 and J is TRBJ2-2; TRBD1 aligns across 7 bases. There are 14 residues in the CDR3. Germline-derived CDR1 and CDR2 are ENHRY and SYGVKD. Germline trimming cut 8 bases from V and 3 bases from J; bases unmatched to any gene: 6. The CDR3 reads CAIRQGVDTGELFF. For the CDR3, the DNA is TGTGCCATCCGGCAGGGGGTAGACACCGGGGAGCTGTTTTTT.

CDR3: CASSKDMGGWDEQFF. CDR3 coding DNA: TGTGCCAGCAGCAAAGACATGGGAGGGTGGGATGAGCAGTTCTTC. V and J are TRBV7-6 and TRBJ2-1; 7 bases match TRBD2. Germline V CDR1 and CDR2: SGHVS, FNYEAQ. The CDR3 totals 15 residues. The J segment lost 8 bases and the V segment lost 5 bases, leaving 12 bases of the junction unmatched.

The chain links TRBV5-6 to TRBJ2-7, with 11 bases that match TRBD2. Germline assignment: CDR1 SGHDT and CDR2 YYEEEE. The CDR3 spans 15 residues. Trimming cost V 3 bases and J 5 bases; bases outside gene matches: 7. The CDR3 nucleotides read TGTGCCAGCAGCTCGCTCCCGGGACTAGCGGACGAGCAGTACTTC. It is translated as CASSSLPGLADEQYF.

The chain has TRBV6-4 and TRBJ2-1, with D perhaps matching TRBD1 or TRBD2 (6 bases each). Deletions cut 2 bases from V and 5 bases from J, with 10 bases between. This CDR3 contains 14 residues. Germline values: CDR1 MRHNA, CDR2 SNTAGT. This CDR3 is CASSDLGGNNEQFF. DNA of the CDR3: TGTGCCAGCAGTGACCTGGGGGGCAACAATGAGCAGTTCTTC.

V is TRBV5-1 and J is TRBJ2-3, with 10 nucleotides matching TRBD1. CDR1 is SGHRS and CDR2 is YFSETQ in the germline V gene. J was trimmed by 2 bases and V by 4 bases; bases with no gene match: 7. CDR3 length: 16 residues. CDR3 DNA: TGCGCCAGCAGCGTTTCGACAGGGGGCCCCACAGATACGCAGTATTTT. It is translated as CASSVSTGGPTDTQYF.

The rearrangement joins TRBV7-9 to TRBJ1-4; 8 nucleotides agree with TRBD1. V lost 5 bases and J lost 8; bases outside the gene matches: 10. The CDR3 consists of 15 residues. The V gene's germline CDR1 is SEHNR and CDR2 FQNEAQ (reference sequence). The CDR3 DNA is TGTGCCAGCAGCCCCGGGGTGGACAGGGTCGAAAAACTGTTTTTT. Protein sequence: CASSPGVDRVEKLFF. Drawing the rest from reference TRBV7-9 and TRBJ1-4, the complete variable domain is DTGVSQNPRHKITKRGQNVTFRCDPISEHNRLYWYRQTLGQGPEFLTYFQNEAQLEKSRLLSDRFSAERPKGSFSTLEIQRTEQGDSAMYLCASSPGVDRVEKLFFGSGTQLSVL.

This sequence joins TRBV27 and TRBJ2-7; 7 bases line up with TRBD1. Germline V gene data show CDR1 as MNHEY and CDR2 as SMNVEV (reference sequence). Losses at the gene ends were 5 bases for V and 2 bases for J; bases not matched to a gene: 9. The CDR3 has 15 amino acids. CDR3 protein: CASSASGTDPYEQYF. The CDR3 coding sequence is TGTGCCAGCAGTGCCTCCGGGACAGATCCCTACGAGCAGTACTTC.

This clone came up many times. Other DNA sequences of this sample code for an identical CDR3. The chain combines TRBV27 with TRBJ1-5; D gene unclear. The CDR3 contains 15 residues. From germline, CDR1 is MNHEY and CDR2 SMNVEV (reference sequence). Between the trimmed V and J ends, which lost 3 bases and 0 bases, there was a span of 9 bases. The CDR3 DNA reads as TGTGCCAGCAGTTTCTTAGGAGATAGCAATCAGCCCCAGCATTTT. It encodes CASSFLGDSNQPQHF.

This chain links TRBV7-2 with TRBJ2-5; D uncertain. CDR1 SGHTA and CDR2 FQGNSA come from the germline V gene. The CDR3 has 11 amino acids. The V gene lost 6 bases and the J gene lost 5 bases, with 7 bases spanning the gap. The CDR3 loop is CASRPLETQYF. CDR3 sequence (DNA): TGTGCCAGCAGACCGTTGGAGACCCAGTACTTC.

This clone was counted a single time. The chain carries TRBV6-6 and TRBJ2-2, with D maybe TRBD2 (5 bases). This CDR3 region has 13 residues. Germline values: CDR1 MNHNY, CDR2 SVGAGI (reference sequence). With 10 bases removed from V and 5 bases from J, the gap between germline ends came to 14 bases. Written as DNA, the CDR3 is TGTGCCACTCGGGAATCAAGAACCGGGGAGCTGTTTTTT. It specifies CATRESRTGELFF.

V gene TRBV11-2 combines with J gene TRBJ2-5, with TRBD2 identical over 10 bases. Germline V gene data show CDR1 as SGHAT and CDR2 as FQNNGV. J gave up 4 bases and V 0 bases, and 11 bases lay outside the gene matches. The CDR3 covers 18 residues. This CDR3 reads CASSLERRPSGSGETQYF. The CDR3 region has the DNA TGTGCCAGCAGCTTAGAGCGGCGGCCTAGCGGGAGTGGAGAGACCCAGTACTTC.

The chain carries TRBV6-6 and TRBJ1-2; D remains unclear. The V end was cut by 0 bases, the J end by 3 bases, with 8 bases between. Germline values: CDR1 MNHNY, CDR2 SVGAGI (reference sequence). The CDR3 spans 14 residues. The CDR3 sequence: CASSYSRIDYGYTF. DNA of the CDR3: TGTGCCAGCAGTTACTCGAGGATCGACTATGGCTACACCTTC.

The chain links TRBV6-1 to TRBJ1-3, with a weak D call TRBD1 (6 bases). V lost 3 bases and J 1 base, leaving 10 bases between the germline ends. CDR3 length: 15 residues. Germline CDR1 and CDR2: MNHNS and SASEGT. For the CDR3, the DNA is TGTGCCAGCAGTGACGCACAGGGTTCTGGAAACACCATATATTTT. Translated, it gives CASSDAQGSGNTIYF.

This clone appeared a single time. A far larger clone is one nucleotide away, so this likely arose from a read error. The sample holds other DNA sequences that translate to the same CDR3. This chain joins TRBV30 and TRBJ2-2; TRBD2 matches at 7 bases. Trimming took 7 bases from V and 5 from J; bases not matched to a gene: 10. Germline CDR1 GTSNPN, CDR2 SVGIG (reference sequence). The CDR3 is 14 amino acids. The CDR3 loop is CASLRLAGTGELFF. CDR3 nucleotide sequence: TGTGCCTCCCTCCGACTAGCTGGAACCGGGGAGCTGTTTTTT. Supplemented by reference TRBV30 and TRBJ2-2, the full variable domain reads SQTIHQWPATLVQPVGSPLSLECTVEGTSNPNLYWYRQAAGRGLQLLFYSVGIGQISSEVPQNLSASRPQDRQFILSSKKLLLSDSGFYLCASLRLAGTGELFFGEGSRLTVL.

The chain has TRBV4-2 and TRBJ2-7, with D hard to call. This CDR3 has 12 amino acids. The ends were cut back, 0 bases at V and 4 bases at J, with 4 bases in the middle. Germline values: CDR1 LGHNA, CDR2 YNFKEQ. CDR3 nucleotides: TGTGCCAGCAGCCAAGACACGTACGAGCAGTACTTC. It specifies CASSQDTYEQYF.

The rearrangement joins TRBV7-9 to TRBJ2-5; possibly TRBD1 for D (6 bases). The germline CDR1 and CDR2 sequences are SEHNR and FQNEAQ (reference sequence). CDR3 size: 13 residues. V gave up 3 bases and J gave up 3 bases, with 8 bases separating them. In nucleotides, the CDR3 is TGTGCCAGCAGCTTTTGGGACAAAGAGACCCAGTACTTC. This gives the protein CASSFWDKETQYF.